This T cell receptor (beta chain) comes out of a study of vaccination effects on CD4 cells after COVID-19. The CDR3 sequence is 13 residues long. The V end lost 6 bases, the J end lost 2 bases, and 10 bases lay between the germline ends. Germline loops: CDR1 SGHTA, CDR2 FQGTGA. TCRdb's table, derived via immunoSEQ multiplex PCR, lists solely in-frame clones and lacks some. Of tens of thousands of clones listed, around 67% are singletons. Worth noting for this clone: No antigen is known for it.

Pools of viral peptides were used by the ViraFEST assay to expand antigen-specific CD4+ T cells ahead of sequencing. The authors isolated CD4+ T cells after less than eleven days of culture. Nucleocapsid antibodies were negative in the vaccine recipients, who had never had SARS-CoV-2 infection. Sequencing was performed on CD4+ T cells from PBMCs cultured with SARS-CoV-2 spike peptides, taken before COVID-19 vaccination. This receptor was obtained from a human donor who received a COVID-19 vaccine. V usage is TRBV7-3 and J usage is TRBJ2-5; no clear D. The CDR3 nucleotides read TGTGCCAGCAGTGCCACGGCTCAAGAGACCCAGTACTTC. This gives the protein CASSATAQETQYF.